These T cell receptor beta chains were read from a single sample in a study of cytomegalovirus exposure and HLA in healthy donors. Only in-frame clones appear in the TCRdb table, and some are missing; sequencing was by immunoSEQ multiplex PCR. The data contain around 100,000 clones, around 66% of them seen just once; the ten biggest clones take up 3% to 5%. Material: PBMCs. The receptors were gathered from a man aged 25 to 45 in good health and CMV-seronegative. CDR3s include the opening cysteine and the closing phenylalanine or tryptophan. D genes are given only for firm matches. Some rows mark clone size as missing; the rest say once, few, many or name a class of expanded clone.

clone size: -; J gene: TRBJ1-2; D gene: TRBD1; V gene: TRBV12-5; CDR3 protein: CASGLVTGANYGYTF; CDR3 DNA: TGTGCTAGTGGTTTGGTAACAGGGGCGAACTATGGCTACACCTTC
clone size: once; J gene: TRBJ1-2; D gene: TRBD1; V gene: TRBV7-8; CDR3 protein: CASSLDPRRQGQGYTF; CDR3 DNA: TGTGCCAGCAGCTTAGACCCCCGCCGACAGGGCCAAGGCTACACCTTC
clone size: -; J gene: TRBJ1-6; D gene: TRBD1; V gene: TRBV28; CDR3 protein: CASGTGGLNSPLHF; CDR3 DNA: TGTGCCAGCGGTACAGGGGGCCTTAATTCACCCCTCCACTTT
clone size: -; J gene: TRBJ1-2; D gene: TRBD1; V gene: TRBV19; CDR3 protein: CASSIDRDRVYGYTF; CDR3 DNA: TGTGCCAGTAGTATAGACCGGGACAGGGTCTATGGCTACACCTTC
clone size: -; J gene: TRBJ1-1; D gene: TRBD1; V gene: TRBV28; CDR3 protein: CASSLLGQGEAFF; CDR3 DNA: TGTGCCAGCAGTTTATTAGGACAGGGGGAGGCTTTCTTT
clone size: few; J gene: TRBJ2-7; D gene: TRBD1; V gene: TRBV18; CDR3 protein: CASSLSGGQGYEQYF; CDR3 DNA: TGTGCCAGCTCATTATCCGGGGGACAGGGGTACGAGCAGTACTTC
clone size: few; J gene: TRBJ2-3; D gene: -; V gene: TRBV9; CDR3 protein: CASSVFTGTTDTQYF; CDR3 DNA: TGTGCCAGCAGCGTATTTACAGGAACCACAGATACGCAGTATTTT
clone size: -; J gene: TRBJ2-7; D gene: -; V gene: TRBV4-1; CDR3 protein: CASSTGPYEQYF; CDR3 DNA: TGCGCCAGCAGTACAGGACCCTACGAGCAGTACTTC
clone size: -; J gene: TRBJ2-3; D gene: -; V gene: TRBV28; CDR3 protein: CASSPGTPPNTQYF; CDR3 DNA: TGTGCCAGCAGCCCCGGGACTCCACCTAATACGCAGTATTTT
clone size: -; J gene: TRBJ2-1; D gene: -; V gene: TRBV27; CDR3 protein: CASMRSIRNEQFF; CDR3 DNA: TGTGCCAGCATGAGGTCGATCCGAAATGAGCAGTTCTTC
clone size: -; J gene: TRBJ1-6; D gene: -; V gene: TRBV12-5; CDR3 protein: CASGLAQGSPLHF; CDR3 DNA: TGTGCTAGTGGTTTGGCCCAGGGATCACCCCTCCACTTT
clone size: -; J gene: TRBJ2-5; D gene: -; V gene: TRBV2; CDR3 protein: CASSEATDSQETQYF; CDR3 DNA: TGTGCCAGCAGTGAAGCGACCGACAGCCAAGAGACCCAGTACTTC
clone size: -; J gene: TRBJ2-3; D gene: -; V gene: TRBV6-4; CDR3 protein: CASSDSSQRGNTDTQYF; CDR3 DNA: TGTGCCAGCAGTGACTCTAGTCAACGGGGGAACACAGATACGCAGTATTTT
clone size: -; J gene: TRBJ1-1; D gene: -; V gene: TRBV6-5; CDR3 protein: CASSYSRTANTEAFF; CDR3 DNA: TGTGCCAGCAGTTACTCGCGGACAGCGAACACTGAAGCTTTCTTT
clone size: -; J gene: TRBJ2-5; D gene: TRBD1; V gene: TRBV6-5; CDR3 protein: CASKKTGGETQYF; CDR3 DNA: TGTGCCAGTAAAAAGACAGGGGGAGAGACCCAGTACTTC
clone size: -; J gene: TRBJ1-4; D gene: -; V gene: TRBV7-9; CDR3 protein: CSSSSQTGLNEKLFF; CDR3 DNA: TGTTCCAGCAGCTCTCAGACAGGATTAAATGAAAAACTGTTTTTT